Sequencing of this T cell receptor beta chain was carried out in a study of CD8+ T cells in alopecia areata. This clone has just a few counts. The antigen remains unidentified. Trimming took off 3 bases at V and 0 bases at J, with 8 bases between the two ends. This CDR3 is built from 14 residues. Germline CDR1 and CDR2: SEHNR and FQNEAQ (reference sequence). Findings and caveats of the study: Clonality was higher in lesional than normal scalp, especially in alopecia totalis/universalis. Possibly because of HLA-related factors, TCR sharing was less clear across patients than in mice.

PBMCs provided sorted CD4+ and CD8+ T cells. RNA was extracted and reverse transcribed into cDNA as the sequencing template. The repertoire was sequenced with immunoSEQ multiplex PCR; TCRdb's copy has only in-frame clones and lacks some. The data contain about 200,000 clones, roughly three fifths of them singletons. Sequenced sample: CD8+ T cells sorted from blood. The sequence came from a human donor in good health. The chain couples TRBV7-9 to TRBJ1-1; D is possibly TRBD1 (6 bases). The CDR3 sequence: CASSLTGMNTEAFF. The CDR3 DNA sequence: TGTGCCAGCAGCTTGACAGGTATGAACACTGAAGCTTTCTTT.